This T cell receptor beta chain was found in a study of cytomegalovirus exposure and HLA in healthy donors. At the level of the study: For the roughly 400 genotyped donors, about 81% fell within the Caucasian-associated ancestry cluster.

This CDR3 is built from 14 residues. Germline V CDR1 and CDR2: SGHTA, FQGTGA. The V gene end was trimmed by 6 bases and the J gene end by 3 bases; junction bases not matched to a gene: 5. In the PCR, 60 Vbeta and 13 Jbeta primers were used. Assay used: immunoSEQ multiplex PCR; TCRdb lists only in-frame clones, some missing. Found here are 100,000 to 150,000 clones, approximately 77% of them singletons; the top ten hold 1.8%. Notes on the study in general: Presence/absence analyses took donor sequencing depth as roughly uniform. Being productive about 87% or about 30% of the time was typical of most TCR beta V segments in an earlier analysis. Later analysis demonstrated an association between a missense DCLRE1C variant and TCR beta V- and J-gene trimming.

Turning to this clone: Its specificity is unknown.

The chain recombines TRBV7-3 with TRBJ2-3; 8 bases match TRBD1. The sequencing sample was made of PBMCs. The sequence derives from a man between 18 and 35 years old in good health and CMV-seronegative. The CDR3, as DNA: TGTGCCAGCAGTGAAACAGGGGGAACAGATACGCAGTATTTT. Its translation: CASSETGGTDTQYF. The full variable domain, in which reference TRBV7-3 and TRBJ2-3 provide the parts outside the CDR3, is GAGVSQTPSNKVTEKGKYVELRCDPISGHTALYWYRQSLGQGPEFLIYFQGTGAADDSGLPNDRFFAVRPEGSVSTLKIQRTERGDSAVYLCASSETGGTDTQYFGPGTRLTVL.